Listed here are 24 T cell receptor beta chains from one sample, sequenced in a study of shared clonotypes between healthy human individuals. TCRdb's copy holds only in-frame clones and misses some; the assay was immunoSEQ multiplex PCR. This table holds roughly 1,500,000 clones, roughly 98% found once. The sample was naive CD4+ T cells sorted from blood. Subset noted: CD45RA+ positively selected. The receptors stem from a man younger than 40 in good health.

This clone was recorded once. The genes are TRBV11-2 and TRBJ2-7; D unresolved. The CDR3 is 12 amino acids. V was trimmed by 5 bases and J by 9 bases, leaving 14 bases between them. Germline assignment: CDR1 SGHAT and CDR2 FQNNGV. CDR3 residues: CASSQPRGLQYF. CDR3 nucleotide sequence: TGTGCCAGCAGCCAACCTCGTGGTTTGCAGTACTTC.

The chain joins TRBV9 to TRBJ2-2; TRBD2 matches 9 bases. Germline V gives CDR1 SGDLS, CDR2 YYNGEE. There are 17 residues in the CDR3. The ends lost 0 bases at V and 1 base at J; junction bases unmatched: 4. The CDR3 protein is CASSVGASGMNTGELFF. The CDR3 DNA sequence: TGTGCCAGCAGCGTAGGGGCTAGCGGGATGAACACCGGGGAGCTGTTTTTT.

The rearrangement uses TRBV19 and TRBJ2-7, with D unclear. The length of the CDR3 is 15 residues. V was trimmed by 6 bases and J by 0 bases, leaving 15 bases between them. The germline V gene encodes CDR1 LNHDA and CDR2 SQIVND (reference sequence). CDR3 in amino acids: CASRSAGDRSYEQYF. For the CDR3, the DNA is TGTGCCAGTAGATCCGCAGGCGATCGCTCCTACGAGCAGTACTTC. Full variable domain (outside the CDR3, taken from reference TRBV19 and TRBJ2-7): DGGITQSPKYLFRKEGQNVTLSCEQNLNHDAMYWYRQDPGQGLRLIYYSQIVNDFQKGDIAEGYSVSREKKESFPLTVTSAQKNPTAFYLCASRSAGDRSYEQYFGPGTRLTVT.

The chain links TRBV7-2 to TRBJ2-4; TRBD2 is a possible D gene (6 bases). The CDR3 is made up of 19 amino acids. The V and J ends lost 1 base and 3 bases respectively, with 22 bases between them. CDR1 and CDR2 (germline): SGHTA, FQGNSA. The CDR3 sequence: CASSLGRPSGGIVKNIQYF. In nucleotides, the CDR3 is TGTGCCAGCAGCTTAGGCCGACCCTCCGGGGGAATAGTCAAAAACATTCAGTACTTC.

This clone was observed once. V is TRBV15 and J is TRBJ1-1; 8 positions match TRBD1. The CDR3 extends over 14 amino acids. V dropped 1 base and J dropped 5; count of bases not matched to a gene: 3. The germline V gene encodes CDR1 LNHNV and CDR2 YYDKDF (reference sequence). CDR3 in amino acids: CATSRGRTGTEAFF. The CDR3 bases are TGTGCCACCAGCAGAGGCCGGACAGGGACTGAAGCTTTCTTT.

The chain carries TRBV5-1 and TRBJ1-2; D is undetermined. V lost 0 bases and J lost 7, with 16 bases in between. The CDR3 covers 15 residues. CDR1 and CDR2 (germline): SGHRS, YFSETQ. CDR3 nucleotides: TGCGCCAGCAGCTTGGACGGCCTGCCCGGCTCTGGCTACACCTTC. As protein: CASSLDGLPGSGYTF.

The rearrangement links TRBV14 to TRBJ1-1; 8 bases fit TRBD1. Germline values: CDR1 SGHDN, CDR2 FVKESK. This CDR3 region has 15 residues. Trimming took 2 bases from V and 4 from J; bases not matched to a gene: 6. The CDR3 DNA reads TGTGCCAGCAGCCAACGGACAGGGAGGGCCACTGAAGCTTTCTTT. Translated, it gives CASSQRTGRATEAFF.

Regarding this clone: In the same sample, other DNA sequences code for this CDR3. This chain uses TRBV5-1 with TRBJ2-7, with D perhaps TRBD2 (5 bases). This CDR3 spans 13 amino acids. In germline, CDR1 is SGHRS, CDR2 YFSETQ. V dropped 2 bases and J dropped 1 base, with 7 bases sitting between them. CDR3 coding DNA: TGCGCCAGCAGCTTTGAGGGTTCCTACGAGCAGTACTTC. It encodes CASSFEGSYEQYF.

The chain employs TRBV30 and TRBJ1-1; D uncertain. Germline V gene sequence: CDR1 GTSNPN, CDR2 SVGIG (reference sequence). The V end was cut by 4 bases, the J end by 1 base, with 16 bases between. CDR3 length: 15 residues. CDR3 sequence (DNA): TGTGCCTGGACTCTATTGTTGGGCCGGAACACTGAAGCTTTCTTT. Its translation: CAWTLLLGRNTEAFF.

V usage is TRBV30 and J usage is TRBJ2-5, with D perhaps matching TRBD2 (5 bases). Germline V CDR1 and CDR2: GTSNPN, SVGIG (reference sequence). The CDR3 loop spans 16 amino acids. V gave up 4 bases and J gave up 0 bases, with 18 bases separating them. The CDR3 DNA reads TGTGCCTGGAACCGCGGAAGCGGTGGGTACCAAGAGACCCAGTACTTC. Amino acids: CAWNRGSGGYQETQYF. The whole variable domain, filled in from reference TRBV30 and TRBJ2-5, reads SQTIHQWPATLVQPVGSPLSLECTVEGTSNPNLYWYRQAAGRGLQLLFYSVGIGQISSEVPQNLSASRPQDRQFILSSKKLLLSDSGFYLCAWNRGSGGYQETQYFGPGTRLLVL.

The chain is built from TRBV18 and TRBJ2-1; D perhaps matches TRBD2 (5 bases). The germline gives CDR1 KGHSH, CDR2 LQKENI. V lost 6 bases, J lost 0 bases, and 12 bases lay in between. The CDR3 is made up of 15 amino acids. CDR3: CASSERGSSYNEQFF. The CDR3 DNA is TGTGCCAGCTCGGAGCGAGGGAGCTCCTACAATGAGCAGTTCTTC.

The chain is built from TRBV10-2 and TRBJ2-1, with TRBD2 matching 12 bases. The CDR3 length is 16 residues. V shed 4 bases, J shed 6 bases, and the junction held 7 bases outside the gene matches. In germline, CDR1 is WSHSY, CDR2 SAAADI. CDR3 nucleotides: TGCGCCAGCAGTGTGCTAGCGGGAGGGCCCCTCAATGAGCAGTTCTTC. Protein product: CASSVLAGGPLNEQFF.

This clone is a singleton in its sample. The chain recombines TRBV5-1 with TRBJ2-5; 7 bases agree with TRBD2. Germline V gives CDR1 SGHRS, CDR2 YFSETQ. This CDR3 is built from 15 residues. V lost 0 bases and J lost 1; bases outside the gene matches: 3. CDR3 nucleotide sequence: TGCGCCAGCAGCTTGGCCGGGACTATCCAAGAGACCCAGTACTTC. Protein sequence: CASSLAGTIQETQYF.

The CDR3 is CASSLRQAPDTQYF. In DNA, the CDR3 is TGCGCCAGCAGCTTACGACAGGCCCCCGATACGCAGTATTTT. The chain uses TRBV5-1 and TRBJ2-3; TRBD1 might be the D (6 bases). The V and J ends lost 2 bases and 6 bases respectively, with 13 bases between them. The length of the CDR3 is 14 residues. The germline V gene has CDR1 SGHRS and CDR2 YFSETQ.

This clone has only a few counts. Other DNA sequences in this sample translate to the same CDR3. V and J are TRBV20-1 and TRBJ2-5; no reliable D call. The V gene's germline CDR1 is DFQATT and CDR2 SNEGSKA (reference sequence). V was trimmed by 0 bases and J by 4 bases, leaving 3 bases between them. The CDR3 runs to 11 residues. CDR3 in DNA: TGCAGTGCTAGAGATCGAGAGACCCAGTACTTC. Translated, it gives CSARDRETQYF.

As to this clone: Other nucleotide sequences from this sample produce the same CDR3. The CDR3 nucleotides read TGTGCCAGCAGCCTTGGGACAGGGGATCAGCCCCAGCATTTT. Translated: CASSLGTGDQPQHF. The chain links TRBV28 to TRBJ1-5; 10 bases match TRBD1. The CDR3 has 14 amino acids. V gave up 6 bases and J gave up 5 bases; unmatched junction bases: 4. Germline V gene lookup returns CDR1 MDHEN and CDR2 SYDVKM.

This CDR3 reads CSVALPETQYF. For the CDR3, the DNA is TGCAGCGTTGCCCTCCCGGAGACCCAGTACTTC. The rearrangement uses TRBV29-1 and TRBJ2-5, with unresolved D. The V gene lost 4 bases and the J gene lost 5 bases, with 8 bases spanning the gap. Germline V lookup: CDR1 SQVTM, CDR2 ANQGSEA. The CDR3 contains 11 residues.

The CDR3 DNA is TGTGCCAGCAGCCAAACAGCGGGGGGGGCTGAAGCTTTCTTT. Translation gives CASSQTAGGAEAFF. The V call is TRBV11-2, the J call TRBJ1-1; D might be TRBD1 (5 bases). Trimming took off 5 bases at V and 6 bases at J, with 16 bases between the two ends. CDR3 size: 14 residues. Germline V CDR1 and CDR2: SGHAT, FQNNGV.

Remarks on this clone: The sample has other DNA sequences that encode this CDR3 too. The chain links TRBV18 to TRBJ1-5, with D hard to call. V was shortened by 3 bases and J by 4 bases, with 7 bases between the two germline ends. CDR1 and CDR2 (germline): KGHSH, LQKENI. CDR3 length: 13 amino acids. CDR3 sequence (DNA): TGTGCCAGCTCACCGGGTGGGAATCAGCCCCAGCATTTT. It is translated as CASSPGGNQPQHF.

The rearrangement uses TRBV4-2 and TRBJ1-4; 7 positions agree with TRBD1. Germline trimming cut 2 bases from V and 4 bases from J; bases unmatched to any gene: 4. The CDR3 spans 15 residues. Germline-derived CDR1 and CDR2 are LGHNA and YNFKEQ. The CDR3 DNA reads TGTGCCAGCAGCCAACAGACAGGGCTTAATGAAAAACTGTTTTTT. The encoded protein is CASSQQTGLNEKLFF.

This chain joins TRBV2 and TRBJ2-7; D not resolved. Germline V lookup: CDR1 SNHLY, CDR2 FYNNEI. V was pared by 0 bases and J by 2 bases, with 14 bases between. CDR3 length equals 16 residues. CDR3 sequence (DNA): TGTGCCAGCAGTGAAGCGCTTCTTTCAGATCCCTACGAGCAGTACTTC. Amino acids: CASSEALLSDPYEQYF.

The chain couples TRBV27 to TRBJ1-2; 7 bases agree with TRBD1. V was pared by 0 bases and J by 4 bases, with 11 bases of the junction left unmatched. The V gene's germline CDR1 is MNHEY and CDR2 SMNVEV (reference sequence). The CDR3 is made up of 17 amino acids. CDR3 protein: CASSLSTGARSFYGYTF. The CDR3 region has the DNA TGTGCCAGCAGTTTATCTACAGGGGCACGGAGTTTCTATGGCTACACCTTC.

The gene calls are TRBV7-3 and TRBJ2-1; 8 bases line up with TRBD2. The CDR3 extends over 13 amino acids. Per the germline V gene, CDR1 is SGHTA and CDR2 is FQGTGA. The trim removed 5 bases at V and 7 bases at J, leaving 4 bases unmatched. The CDR3 region has the DNA TGTGCCAGCAGCCGGGCGGGAGGTAATGAGCAGTTCTTC. Its translation: CASSRAGGNEQFF.

The rearrangement links TRBV20-1 to TRBJ1-4, with D uncertain. The CDR3 is 11 residues long. V was shortened by 2 bases and J by 12 bases, with 10 bases between the two germline ends. The V gene's germline CDR1 is DFQATT and CDR2 SNEGSKA (reference sequence). CDR3 DNA: TGCAGTGCTAGACAGGCCCTGGAACTGTTTTTT. Translation: CSARQALELFF.